Each of the 31 T cell receptor beta chains below was sequenced from the same sample in a study of cytomegalovirus exposure and HLA in healthy donors. PCR used 60 Vbeta primers and 13 Jbeta primers. The repertoire was sequenced with immunoSEQ multiplex PCR; TCRdb's copy has only in-frame clones and lacks some. Of fewer than 250,000 clones in the sample, roughly 77% were seen once. The material sequenced was PBMCs. The receptors stem from a woman aged 45-59 years in good health and CMV-seronegative.

The chain has TRBV9 and TRBJ1-1; D call uncertain. Trimming took off 3 bases at V and 0 bases at J, with 9 bases between the two ends. The CDR3 length is 14 residues. In germline, CDR1 is SGDLS, CDR2 YYNGEE. CDR3 DNA: TGTGCCAGCAGCGCAGGACTCATGAACACTGAAGCTTTCTTT. The encoded protein is CASSAGLMNTEAFF.

The genes are TRBV10-3 and TRBJ2-1; maybe TRBD2 (6 bases). V gave up 2 bases and J gave up 0 bases, with 8 bases separating them. The CDR3 runs to 15 residues. CDR1 and CDR2 (germline): ENHRY, SYGVKD. CDR3: CAISEGGSSYNEQFF. The CDR3 nucleotides read TGTGCCATCAGTGAGGGGGGGAGCTCCTACAATGAGCAGTTCTTC.

This clone was counted only a few times. This chain links TRBV4-3 with TRBJ2-2, with 11 bases matching TRBD2. The ends lost 5 bases at V and 5 bases at J; junction bases unmatched: 4. The CDR3 is 15 amino acids. The germline gives CDR1 LGHNA, CDR2 YSLEER. CDR3 DNA: TGCGCCAGCAGCTATTCTAGCGGGGGGACCGGGGAGCTGTTTTTT. Translated, it gives CASSYSSGGTGELFF.

The chain links TRBV13 to TRBJ1-3; D call uncertain. Germline assignment: CDR1 PRHDT and CDR2 FYEKMQ (reference sequence). With 0 bases removed from V and 3 bases from J, the gap between germline ends came to 9 bases. The CDR3 covers 15 residues. The CDR3 nucleotides are TGTGCCAGCAGCTTAGGGACGTCTAGTGGAAACACCATATATTTT. Protein sequence: CASSLGTSSGNTIYF. Variable domain in full (rest from reference TRBV13 and TRBJ1-3): AAGVIQSPRHLIKEKRETATLKCYPIPRHDTVYWYQQGPGQDPQFLISFYEKMQSDKGSIPDRFSAQQFSDYHSELNMSSLELGDSALYFCASSLGTSSGNTIYFGEGSWLTVV.

V usage is TRBV12-5 and J usage is TRBJ1-2; 12 positions agree with TRBD1. CDR1 and CDR2 from the germline V gene are LGHNT and FRNRAP. The V gene end was trimmed by 5 bases and the J gene end by 7 bases; junction bases not matched to a gene: 5. This CDR3 contains 14 residues. The CDR3: CASGQGQGAGGYTF. The CDR3 DNA sequence: TGTGCTAGTGGTCAGGGACAGGGGGCAGGTGGCTACACCTTC.

V usage is TRBV18 and J usage is TRBJ2-7; 11 bases align to TRBD1. Germline V gene data show CDR1 as KGHSH and CDR2 as LQKENI. The CDR3 spans 15 residues. Trimming cost V 3 bases and J 0 bases; bases outside gene matches: 1. The CDR3, as DNA: TGTGCCAGCTCACCCGGGACAGGGGGCTCCTACGAGCAGTACTTC. Its protein product is CASSPGTGGSYEQYF.

This clone was detected a few times. The genes are TRBV27 and TRBJ1-1; TRBD1 aligns across 7 bases. Trimming at V came to 7 bases and at J to 4 bases, leaving 9 bases not matched to a gene. Per germline, CDR1 MNHEY and CDR2 SMNVEV (reference sequence). The CDR3 has 14 amino acids. CDR3: CASKVTGVGTEAFF. CDR3 nucleotides: TGTGCCAGCAAAGTCACAGGGGTCGGCACTGAAGCTTTCTTT.

This rearrangement joins TRBV11-2 to TRBJ2-3; D remains ambiguous. CDR1 and CDR2 from the germline V gene are SGHAT and FQNNGV. V dropped 5 bases and J dropped 1 base, with 13 bases sitting between them. The CDR3 covers 15 residues. In DNA, the CDR3 is TGTGCCAGCAGCCTGCGTGAGGCGGGCACAGATACGCAGTATTTT. Protein product: CASSLREAGTDTQYF.

J is TRBJ2-3 and V is TRBV9; 10 bases align to TRBD1. The germline V gene has CDR1 SGDLS and CDR2 YYNGEE. This CDR3 comprises 14 residues. The trim removed 2 bases at V and 4 bases at J, leaving 1 base unmatched. CDR3 in amino acids: CASSVGTGADTQYF. The CDR3 DNA sequence: TGTGCCAGCAGCGTGGGGACAGGGGCAGATACGCAGTATTTT. Together with reference TRBV9 and TRBJ2-3, the CDR3 gives the full variable domain: DSGVTQTPKHLITATGQRVTLRCSPRSGDLSVYWYQQSLDQGLQFLIQYYNGEERAKGNILERFSAQQFPDLHSELNLSSLELGDSALYFCASSVGTGADTQYFGPGTRLTVL.

This chain connects TRBV6-1 to TRBJ2-1; possible D gene TRBD1, 7 bases. This CDR3 has 15 residues. Germline assignment: CDR1 MNHNS and CDR2 SASEGT. V lost 6 bases and J 4 bases, leaving 16 bases between the germline ends. CDR3 sequence (DNA): TGTGCCAGCAGGGAGGGACAGACCTTATACAATGAGCAGTTCTTC. Protein sequence: CASREGQTLYNEQFF.

V is TRBV10-3 and J is TRBJ1-1; 9 bases are shared with TRBD1. The germline V gene encodes CDR1 ENHRY and CDR2 SYGVKD. The CDR3 contains 14 residues. Trimming at V came to 6 bases and at J to 5 bases, leaving 7 bases not matched to a gene. The CDR3 here is CAIRILTGGTEAFF. Written as DNA, the CDR3 is TGTGCCATCAGGATACTGACAGGGGGAACTGAAGCTTTCTTT.

Here the CDR3 reads CSVEDGEGWVGYTF. CDR3 bases: TGCAGCGTTGAAGACGGGGAAGGGTGGGTTGGCTACACCTTC. The chain carries TRBV29-1 and TRBJ1-2; D is undetermined. CDR1 and CDR2 from the germline V gene are SQVTM and ANQGSEA. The V and J ends lost 0 bases and 7 bases respectively, with 15 bases between them. The CDR3 has 14 amino acids. Combining the CDR3 with reference TRBV29-1 and TRBJ1-2 gives the whole variable domain SAVISQKPSRDICQRGTSLTIQCQVDSQVTMMFWYRQQPGQSLTLIATANQGSEATYESGFVIDKFPISRPNLTFSTLTVSNMSPEDSSIYLCSVEDGEGWVGYTFGSGTRLTVV.

The rearrangement links TRBV10-3 to TRBJ2-3; 15 bases match TRBD2. This CDR3 is built from 13 residues. The germline V gene encodes CDR1 ENHRY and CDR2 SYGVKD. The CDR3 spells CGTSGGGTDTQYF. CDR3 nucleotides: TGTGGGACTAGCGGGGGGGGTACAGATACGCAGTATTTT.

V is TRBV7-9 and J is TRBJ1-1; 9 bases map to TRBD1. Trimming removed 5 bases from V and 1 base from J; junction bases left unmatched: 17. CDR3 size: 19 residues. The germline V gene has CDR1 SEHNR and CDR2 FQNEAQ (reference sequence). The DNA for the CDR3 is TGTGCCAGCAGCCGAATGACGAGGACAGGGGTATTGAGGAACACTGAAGCTTTCTTT. Protein product: CASSRMTRTGVLRNTEAFF.

The chain combines TRBV4-3 with TRBJ1-2, with D maybe TRBD1 (5 bases). This CDR3 has 15 residues. Germline lookup yields CDR1 LGHNA and CDR2 YSLEER. The V end was cut by 3 bases, the J end by 3 bases, with 14 bases between. CDR3 amino acids: CASSQERDSDYGYTF. CDR3 bases: TGCGCCAGCAGCCAGGAACGGGACTCAGACTATGGCTACACCTTC.

J is TRBJ1-2 and V is TRBV6-5; D uncertain. Germline loops: CDR1 MNHEY, CDR2 SVGAGI. The CDR3 is made up of 15 amino acids. The V end was cut by 1 base, the J end by 2 bases, with 11 bases between. CDR3 loop: CASSYFRSGNYGYTF. The CDR3, as DNA: TGTGCCAGCAGTTACTTCCGCAGCGGGAACTATGGCTACACCTTC.

V and J are TRBV6-5 and TRBJ2-7; the D gene is possibly TRBD2 (5 bases). CDR1 is MNHEY and CDR2 is SVGAGI in the germline V gene. Trimming pared 4 bases from V and 4 bases from J, leaving 17 bases between. This CDR3 has 15 residues. CDR3 nucleotides: TGTGCCAGCAGTTTTCGGACGGGGAACCCTTACGAGCAGTACTTC. Amino acid sequence: CASSFRTGNPYEQYF.

The V and J genes are TRBV7-9 and TRBJ1-1, with a possible D match to TRBD1 (6 bases). The germline V and J ends were trimmed by 5 bases and 10 bases, with 11 bases remaining between them. Germline CDR1 and CDR2: SEHNR and FQNEAQ (reference sequence). The CDR3 is 11 amino acids. As DNA, the CDR3 is TGTGCCAGCAGCCCAGGGGCCGTAGCTTTCTTT. As protein: CASSPGAVAFF.

This chain connects TRBV5-1 to TRBJ1-2; D is unresolved. The CDR3 length is 13 residues. V dropped 4 bases and J dropped 4 bases, with 11 bases sitting between them. CDR1 is SGHRS, CDR2 YFSETQ, per germline. This CDR3 reads CASSLEGPYGYTF. The CDR3 bases are TGCGCCAGCAGCCTAGAAGGCCCCTATGGCTACACCTTC. The complete variable domain, with remaining parts taken from reference TRBV5-1 and TRBJ1-2, reads KAGVTQTPRYLIKTRGQQVTLSCSPISGHRSVSWYQQTPGQGLQFLFEYFSETQRNKGNFPGRFSGRQFSNSRSEMNVSTLELGDSALYLCASSLEGPYGYTFGSGTRLTVV.

V is TRBV6-5 and J is TRBJ2-4; D possibly corresponds to TRBD2 (5 bases). Germline values: CDR1 MNHEY, CDR2 SVGAGI. CDR3 length: 15 amino acids. V shed 5 bases and J shed 8 bases, with 19 bases lying between them. The CDR3 spells CASSPMAASQHIQYF. The CDR3 region has the DNA TGTGCCAGCAGTCCCATGGCGGCTAGCCAACACATTCAGTACTTC.

The chain links TRBV29-1 to TRBJ1-2; tentatively, D is TRBD1 (6 bases). This CDR3 comprises 13 residues. Between the trimmed V and J ends, which lost 7 bases and 8 bases, there was a span of 20 bases. Germline CDR1 and CDR2: SQVTM and ANQGSEA. DNA of the CDR3: TGCAGCGCCCACCGGCGGGGGCCAGGAGGCTACACCTTC. Its translation is CSAHRRGPGGYTF.

This clone was picked up a small number of times. The J gene is TRBJ1-4, the V gene TRBV5-1; 7 bases agree with TRBD1. J lost 4 bases, V lost 4 bases, and 13 bases had no gene match. This CDR3 is built from 17 residues. Germline V gene lookup returns CDR1 SGHRS and CDR2 YFSETQ. The CDR3 DNA reads TGCGCCAGCAGCCCGGGGACAGTCGGCGAAGGTAATGAAAAACTGTTTTTT. Its protein product is CASSPGTVGEGNEKLFF.

This clone was observed once. Relative to the germline gene, one junction end is altered; a read error may explain this. The gene calls are TRBV7-2 and TRBJ1-1, with D possibly being TRBD1 (6 bases). Per the germline V gene, CDR1 is SGHTA and CDR2 is FQGNSA. CDR3 length: 15 amino acids. CDR3 nucleotide sequence: TGTGCCGGCAGCCCCCTAGGACAGCTGAACACTGAAGCTTTCTTT. As protein: CAGSPLGQLNTEAFF.

A single count supports this clone. The sample contains more than one DNA sequence encoding this CDR3. The DNA of the CDR3 is TGTGCCAGCAGTTACTCGACAGGGGGTAATCAGCCCCAGCATTTT. Protein product: CASSYSTGGNQPQHF. The chain recombines TRBV6-5 with TRBJ1-5; 9 bases line up with TRBD1. The V and J ends lost 0 bases and 4 bases, in that order; junction bases with no gene match: 1. The CDR3 consists of 15 residues. Looked up from germline, CDR1 is MNHEY and CDR2 is SVGAGI.

The V gene is TRBV15, the J gene TRBJ1-2; D gene uncertain. Germline-derived CDR1 and CDR2 are LNHNV and YYDKDF (reference sequence). Trimming removed 0 bases from V and 2 bases from J, with 7 bases in between. The CDR3 is made up of 14 amino acids. Here the CDR3 reads CATSRDTTNYGYTF. CDR3 coding DNA: TGTGCCACCAGCAGAGATACAACAAACTATGGCTACACCTTC.

V gene TRBV7-9 combines with J gene TRBJ1-1, with 9 bases identical to TRBD1. Per germline, CDR1 SEHNR and CDR2 FQNEAQ (reference sequence). With 2 bases clipped from V and 5 bases from J, the junction kept 9 bases outside the gene matches. This CDR3 has 16 amino acids. CDR3 protein: CASSLNSGQGRTEAFF. The CDR3 region has the DNA TGTGCCAGCAGCTTAAACTCGGGACAGGGCAGGACTGAAGCTTTCTTT.

The chain recombines TRBV9 with TRBJ2-6; 12 bases align to TRBD1. V lost 1 base and J lost 4; bases outside the gene matches: 9. The CDR3 totals 19 residues. Germline V lookup: CDR1 SGDLS, CDR2 YYNGEE. CDR3 DNA: TGTGCCAGCAGCGTAACCGCGGGACAGGGGGCGCAGGGGGCCAACGTCCTGACTTTC. The encoded protein is CASSVTAGQGAQGANVLTF.

This rearrangement joins TRBV7-9 to TRBJ2-7, with 9 bases lining up with TRBD1. The CDR3 has 14 residues. V lost 5 bases, J lost 6 bases, and 8 bases stayed unmatched. The germline CDR1 and CDR2 sequences are SEHNR and FQNEAQ (reference sequence). For the CDR3, the DNA is TGTGCCAGCAGCCTCCCGGGACAGGGCCCCGAGCAGTACTTC. Translation: CASSLPGQGPEQYF.

The chain has TRBV7-2 and TRBJ1-1; D is unclear. Trimming removed 5 bases from V and 3 bases from J, with 19 bases in between. The CDR3 contains 16 residues. Germline V gene data show CDR1 as SGHTA and CDR2 as FQGNSA. The CDR3 is CASSPPAAKAHTEAFF. In nucleotides, the CDR3 is TGTGCCAGCAGCCCCCCCGCCGCCAAAGCCCACACTGAAGCTTTCTTT.

The chain couples TRBV2 to TRBJ2-2; TRBD2 is a possible D gene (6 bases). Germline lookup yields CDR1 SNHLY and CDR2 FYNNEI. Between the trimmed V and J ends, which lost 6 bases and 5 bases, there was a span of 22 bases. This CDR3 spans 17 amino acids. CDR3 protein: CASRYRDSGRLTGELFF. DNA for the CDR3: TGTGCCAGCAGATACCGGGACTCGGGGCGTCTGACCGGGGAGCTGTTTTTT.

V and J are TRBV29-1 and TRBJ2-5; TRBD1 matches at 9 bases. Per germline, CDR1 SQVTM and CDR2 ANQGSEA. The CDR3 length is 15 residues. Germline trimming cut 7 bases from V and 1 base from J; bases unmatched to any gene: 10. CDR3 sequence: CSANTGGARQETQYF. Written as DNA, the CDR3 is TGCAGCGCGAACACAGGGGGCGCACGCCAAGAGACCCAGTACTTC.